Below are 21 T cell receptor beta chains sequenced from a single sample in a study of blood T cell repertoires in COVID-19. Sequencing used immunoSEQ multiplex PCR; TCRdb keeps in-frame clones, though not all of them. The table includes about 51,000 clones, approximately 86% detected once. Sequencing was done on a sample of peripheral blood. The origin of the receptors is a man aged 50-60 years with active COVID-19.

The chain is built from TRBV12-3 or TRBV12-4 and TRBJ2-3, with a possible D match to TRBD1 (5 bases). This CDR3 region has 12 residues. The V end lost 2 bases, the J end lost 14 bases, and 14 bases lay between the germline ends. CDR3 in amino acids: CASSLRRGAWYF. For the CDR3, the DNA is TGTGCCAGCAGTTTAAGGCGTGGGGCCTGGTATTTT.

The V and J genes are TRBV19 and TRBJ1-1; the D gene is possibly TRBD1 (6 bases). Germline CDR1 reads LNHDA; CDR2 reads SQIVND (reference sequence). The CDR3 sequence is 11 residues long. V lost 6 bases and J 8 bases, leaving 10 bases between the germline ends. The CDR3 DNA reads as TGTGCCAGTAGCTCCGGGACAGAAGCTTTCTTT. Protein: CASSSGTEAFF.

CDR3 nucleotide sequence: TGTGCCAGCGGACTGGAGACCCAGTACTTC. Translation gives CASGLETQYF. The rearrangement joins TRBV5-8 to TRBJ2-5, with a possible D match to TRBD2 (5 bases). From germline, CDR1 is SGHTS and CDR2 YDEGEE. The CDR3 is made up of 10 amino acids. Between the trimmed V and J ends, which lost 7 bases and 5 bases, there was a span of 6 bases. Full variable domain (rest looked up from reference TRBV5-8 and TRBJ2-5): EAGVTQSPTHLIKTRGQQATLRCSPISGHTSVYWYQQALGLGLQFLLWYDEGEERNRGNFPPRFSGRQFPNYSSELNVNALELEDSALYLCASGLETQYFGPGTRLLVL.

The chain carries TRBV5-1 and TRBJ2-3, with D possibly TRBD2 on 6 matching bases. The length of the CDR3 is 14 residues. From germline, CDR1 is SGHRS and CDR2 YFSETQ. Trimming removed 4 bases at V and 0 bases at J, with 9 bases between. Here the CDR3 DNA reads TGCGCCAGCAGCCCCGGGACTAGCACAGATACGCAGTATTTT. This codes for CASSPGTSTDTQYF.

This clone was counted once. J is TRBJ2-7 and V is TRBV14, with TRBD2 matching 12 bases. CDR3 length: 14 residues. CDR1 and CDR2 (germline): SGHDN, FVKESK. Trimming took 0 bases from V and 12 from J; bases not matched to a gene: 6. The CDR3 loop reads CASSQDILAGGVYV. CDR3 nucleotide sequence: TGTGCCAGCAGCCAAGATATACTAGCGGGAGGCGTGTACGTC.

V and J are TRBV3-1 (or the pseudogene TRBV3-2) and TRBJ1-1; D uncertain. Germline V CDR1 and CDR2: LGHDT, YNNKEL (reference sequence). CDR3 length: 15 amino acids. The V end was cut by 4 bases, the J end by 5 bases, with 17 bases between. The CDR3 sequence is CASSPSWTGGTEAFF. In nucleotides, the CDR3 is TGTGCCAGCAGCCCCTCTTGGACGGGCGGGACTGAAGCTTTCTTT.

J is TRBJ1-1 and V is TRBV19; no firm D call. V lost 4 bases and J 5 bases, leaving 17 bases between the germline ends. CDR3 length: 15 amino acids. Germline V gives CDR1 LNHDA, CDR2 SQIVND (reference sequence). This CDR3 reads CASSTDAGKGTEAFF. As DNA, the CDR3 is TGTGCCAGTAGTACCGACGCGGGTAAGGGTACTGAAGCTTTCTTT. Combining the CDR3 with reference TRBV19 and TRBJ1-1 gives the whole variable domain DGGITQSPKYLFRKEGQNVTLSCEQNLNHDAMYWYRQDPGQGLRLIYYSQIVNDFQKGDIAEGYSVSREKKESFPLTVTSAQKNPTAFYLCASSTDAGKGTEAFFGQGTRLTVV.

This clone came up a few times. This sequence joins TRBV6-1 and TRBJ2-2, with D tentatively TRBD1 (5 bases). V was shortened by 0 bases and J by 6 bases, with 11 bases between the two germline ends. The CDR3 spans 15 residues. Germline assignment: CDR1 MNHNS and CDR2 SASEGT. In DNA form, the CDR3 reads TGTGCCAGCAGTGAAGCCGGTGGGGCCGCCGGGGAGCTGTTTTTT. It encodes CASSEAGGAAGELFF.

The chain is built from TRBV30 and TRBJ1-3; D is ambiguous. The CDR3 is 14 residues long. Germline assignment: CDR1 GTSNPN and CDR2 SVGIG (reference sequence). CDR3 in DNA: TGTGCTGGAGTGAATCAGAAGCTGCAAAACACCATATATTTT. It codes for CAGVNQKLQNTIYF.

The count of this clone is one. The genes are TRBV7-6 and TRBJ2-1; tentative D call: TRBD2 (6 bases). The V and J ends lost 11 bases and 6 bases respectively, with 14 bases between them. Germline CDR1 reads SGHVS; CDR2 reads FNYEAQ. The CDR3 totals 12 residues. In DNA form, the CDR3 reads TGTGCCGGATCCTTCGGGGGCAATGAGCAGTTCTTC. This gives the protein CAGSFGGNEQFF. The variable domain in full, completed from reference TRBV7-6 and TRBJ2-1, reads GAGVSQSPRYKVTKRGQDVALRCDPISGHVSLYWYRQALGQGPEFLTYFNYEAQQDKSGLPNDRFSAERPEGSISTLTIQRTEQRDSAMYRCAGSFGGNEQFFGPGTRLTVL.

This rearrangement joins TRBV5-1 to TRBJ1-2; D not certain. This CDR3 is built from 13 residues. Germline V gene sequence: CDR1 SGHRS, CDR2 YFSETQ. Trimming shortened V by 2 bases and J by 2 bases, and 7 bases separated the two germline ends. CDR3 residues: CASSFDGNYGYTF. CDR3 coding DNA: TGCGCCAGCAGCTTTGACGGGAACTATGGCTACACCTTC. The whole variable domain, filled in from reference TRBV5-1 and TRBJ1-2, reads KAGVTQTPRYLIKTRGQQVTLSCSPISGHRSVSWYQQTPGQGLQFLFEYFSETQRNKGNFPGRFSGRQFSNSRSEMNVSTLELGDSALYLCASSFDGNYGYTFGSGTRLTVV.

The chain recombines TRBV11-2 with TRBJ2-7, with D possibly being TRBD2 (5 bases). CDR1 is SGHAT, CDR2 FQNNGV, per germline. This CDR3 is built from 16 residues. Between the trimmed V and J ends, which lost 5 bases and 4 bases, there was a span of 21 bases. DNA for the CDR3: TGTGCCAGCAGCCCAGGAGGAAGCGCCCGAATTTACGAGCAGTACGTC. Protein sequence: CASSPGGSARIYEQYV.

This chain joins TRBV6-4 and TRBJ2-1; 10 bases map to TRBD2. The CDR3 spans 13 residues. V shed 5 bases and J 15 bases; nucleotides not matched to a gene: 10. Germline V gene lookup returns CDR1 MRHNA and CDR2 SNTAGT. DNA of the CDR3: TGTGCCAGCAGTTTCCAGCGGGAGGGCCAGGTGTTCTTC. Translating gives CASSFQREGQVFF.

This chain joins TRBV7-2 and TRBJ2-3; maybe TRBD1 (6 bases). This CDR3 is built from 14 residues. In germline, CDR1 is SGHTA, CDR2 FQGNSA. V lost 5 bases, J lost 3 bases, and 12 bases lay in between. This chain's CDR3 is CASSLRTVTDTQYF. CDR3 nucleotide sequence: TGTGCCAGCAGCCTCCGGACAGTAACAGATACGCAGTATTTT.

This chain uses TRBV12-3 or TRBV12-4 with TRBJ2-3, with D possibly TRBD1 on 5 matching bases. This CDR3 region has 13 residues. V was cut by 3 bases and J by 4 bases, with 8 bases left in between. CDR3 DNA sequence: TGTGCCAGCAGTTTCCTCAGGGCAGATACGCAGTATTTT. This gives the protein CASSFLRADTQYF.

DNA for the CDR3: TGTGCCAGCGGGCTGCCAAATGAAAAACTGTTTTTT. Amino acid sequence: CASGLPNEKLFF. V gene TRBV6-5 combines with J gene TRBJ1-4; D remains unclear. Trimming removed 8 bases from V and 5 bases from J, with 9 bases in between. This CDR3 is built from 12 residues. CDR1 MNHEY and CDR2 SVGAGI come from the germline V gene.

This chain joins TRBV27 and TRBJ1-2; unclear D gene. V shed 9 bases and J shed 1 base, with 18 bases lying between them. CDR1 is MNHEY, CDR2 SMNVEV, per germline (reference sequence). The CDR3 consists of 15 residues. The DNA of the CDR3 is TGTGCCAGTCGGGCTCCTTCTGAGGGTAACTATGGCTACACCTTC. Translated, it gives CASRAPSEGNYGYTF.

The chain carries TRBV5-4 and TRBJ2-5; 10 bases are shared with TRBD2. Germline V gene sequence: CDR1 SGHNT, CDR2 YYREEE (reference sequence). V was clipped by 4 bases and J by 5 bases; unmatched bases: 8. CDR3 length equals 15 residues. The CDR3 DNA reads TGTGCCAGCAGCCAAAAGCGGGAGGGGGGGGAGACCCAGTACTTC. It specifies CASSQKREGGETQYF. The full variable domain, in which reference TRBV5-4 and TRBJ2-5 provide the parts outside the CDR3, is ETGVTQSPTHLIKTRGQQVTLRCSSQSGHNTVSWYQQALGQGPQFIFQYYREEENGRGNFPPRFSGLQFPNYSSELNVNALELDDSALYLCASSQKREGGETQYFGPGTRLLVL.

Regarding this clone: Different DNA sequences within this sample yield the same CDR3. This chain uses TRBV3-1 (or the pseudogene TRBV3-2) with TRBJ1-1; D is perhaps TRBD1 (5 bases). The CDR3 is 11 residues long. Between the trimmed V and J ends, which lost 6 bases and 4 bases, there was a span of 6 bases. Germline CDR1 LGHDT, CDR2 YNNKEL (reference sequence). CDR3 amino acids: CASRGGTEAFF. For the CDR3, the DNA is TGTGCCAGCAGGGGGGGCACTGAAGCTTTCTTT.

The V gene is TRBV15, the J gene TRBJ2-7; no reliable D call. The CDR3 consists of 14 residues. The germline gives CDR1 LNHNV, CDR2 YYDKDF (reference sequence). Between the trimmed V and J ends, which lost 3 bases and 6 bases, there was a span of 15 bases. CDR3 DNA: TGTGCCACCAGCAGCGACACCACCCCTCTCGAGCAGTACTTC. Residues: CATSSDTTPLEQYF.

The V and J genes are TRBV27 and TRBJ1-2; 9 bases match TRBD1. The CDR3 is 15 amino acids. J gave up 5 bases and V 2 bases, and 6 bases lay outside the gene matches. Germline CDR1 and CDR2: MNHEY and SMNVEV (reference sequence). The CDR3 is CASSLTGTGIYGYTF. The CDR3 region has the DNA TGTGCCAGCAGTTTAACAGGGACAGGGATTTATGGCTACACCTTC.